A single sample is the source of the 11 T cell receptor beta chains below, sequenced in a study of cytomegalovirus exposure and HLA in healthy donors. Sequencing was performed with immunoSEQ multiplex PCR; in TCRdb, only in-frame clones are kept and a portion is missing. Of tens of thousands of clones listed, roughly 96% are singletons. The sequenced sample was PBMCs. These receptors originate from a young man in good health and CMV-seronegative.

The chain links TRBV7-3 to TRBJ2-2; 7 bases line up with TRBD1. The CDR3 is made up of 13 amino acids. Unmatched junction bases numbered 6, after V lost 5 bases and J lost 9 bases. Germline V gene sequence: CDR1 SGHTA, CDR2 FQGTGA. CDR3 sequence: CASSVVQGRELFF. The CDR3 DNA follows: TGTGCCAGCAGCGTAGTACAGGGGCGGGAGCTGTTTTTT.

J is TRBJ2-2 and V is TRBV7-9, with TRBD2 as a possible D gene (6 bases). The V and J ends lost 5 bases and 6 bases respectively, with 19 bases between them. Germline V gene lookup returns CDR1 SEHNR and CDR2 FQNEAQ (reference sequence). The CDR3 totals 16 residues. The CDR3 region is CASSPRVAARAGELFF. CDR3 coding DNA: TGTGCCAGCAGCCCCCGGGTAGCGGCGAGGGCCGGGGAGCTGTTTTTT.

Concerning this clone: One junction end disagrees with the germline gene, perhaps due to a read error. The chain carries TRBV7-7 and TRBJ2-5, with 8 positions matching TRBD1. Germline assignment: CDR1 SSHAT and CDR2 FNYEAQ (reference sequence). This CDR3 contains 16 residues. DNA of the CDR3: TGTGCTAGCAGCTTAGGATCCCCGGACAGGGAAGAGACCCAGTACTTC. Protein product: CASSLGSPDREETQYF.

This sequence joins TRBV27 and TRBJ2-7; no definite D call. This CDR3 spans 14 amino acids. The germline V gene encodes CDR1 MNHEY and CDR2 SMNVEV (reference sequence). The V end lost 2 bases, the J end lost 2 bases, and 10 bases lay between the germline ends. This CDR3 is CASSLGGQTYEQYF. The CDR3 coding sequence is TGTGCCAGCAGTTTAGGCGGCCAGACCTACGAGCAGTACTTC.

The chain combines TRBV27 with TRBJ2-2, with 7 bases aligning to TRBD2. Germline V gene lookup returns CDR1 MNHEY and CDR2 SMNVEV (reference sequence). Trimming removed 10 bases from V and 5 bases from J; junction bases left unmatched: 16. The CDR3 has 16 residues. The CDR3: CATKLAGEGRTGELFF. In DNA, the CDR3 is TGTGCCACCAAACTCGCGGGGGAGGGTAGGACCGGGGAGCTGTTTTTT.

This clone was picked up one time. CDR3 in amino acids: CASSLAPGTGIEAFF. The CDR3 nucleotides are TGTGCCAGCAGTTTGGCCCCCGGGACAGGGATAGAAGCTTTCTTT. The chain joins TRBV28 to TRBJ1-1; 9 positions agree with TRBD1. Per the germline V gene, CDR1 is MDHEN and CDR2 is SYDVKM. The CDR3 contains 15 residues. Trimming removed 3 bases from V and 8 bases from J; junction bases left unmatched: 10.

This clone was seen once. V gene TRBV27 combines with J gene TRBJ2-4, with D perhaps TRBD1 (6 bases). The CDR3 spans 17 residues. The V gene lost 1 base and the J gene lost 2 bases, with 15 bases spanning the gap. Germline CDR1 and CDR2: MNHEY and SMNVEV (reference sequence). In DNA form, the CDR3 reads TGTGCCAGCAGTTTATTAGGGGGAAAGATAACCAAAAACATTCAGTACTTC. Its translation is CASSLLGGKITKNIQYF.

This clone appeared once. This chain links TRBV1 with TRBJ2-1; TRBD2 was called by the table and not checked on the DNA. TRBV1 represents a pseudogene. The CDR3 covers 20 residues. The CDR3, as DNA: TGCACCAGCAGCCAAGAGTTCCTAGCGGGAGAATCGTCCTCCTACAATGAGCAGTTCTTC. Translation: CTSSQEFLAGESSSYNEQFF.

The chain links TRBV30 to TRBJ2-7, with 8 bases fitting TRBD1. The CDR3 length is 15 residues. Per the germline V gene, CDR1 is GTSNPN and CDR2 is SVGIG (reference sequence). V gave up 3 bases and J gave up 2 bases; unmatched junction bases: 9. This chain's CDR3 is CAWSYMTGVAYEQYF. CDR3 bases: TGTGCCTGGAGCTACATGACAGGGGTAGCCTACGAGCAGTACTTC.

This rearrangement joins TRBV18 to TRBJ2-6, with 7 nucleotides matching TRBD1. Germline CDR1 is KGHSH and CDR2 is LQKENI. V trimming: 0 bases; J trimming: 0 bases; junction bases outside the gene matches: 5. The CDR3 runs to 18 residues. CDR3 coding DNA: TGTGCCAGCTCACCACCGAGACAGGGCAGCTCTGGGGCCAACGTCCTGACTTTC. Its translation: CASSPPRQGSSGANVLTF.

This rearrangement joins TRBV27 to TRBJ2-3; 10 nucleotides align to TRBD2. From germline, CDR1 is MNHEY and CDR2 SMNVEV (reference sequence). There are 16 residues in the CDR3. The V and J ends lost 3 bases and 6 bases, in that order; junction bases with no gene match: 9. The CDR3 loop is CASSLEWTSGVDTQYF. CDR3 DNA sequence: TGTGCCAGCAGTTTGGAATGGACTAGCGGTGTGGATACGCAGTATTTT.